The clone carrying this T cell receptor beta chain was recorded a few times. Its antigen is currently unknown. The V and J ends lost 1 base and 7 bases respectively, with 17 bases between them. This CDR3 region has 15 residues. Germline V lookup: CDR1 GTSNPN, CDR2 SVGIG (reference sequence). Sequenced material consisted of expressed TCRB transcripts (all of the isolated RNA was reverse transcribed). Clones were read by immunoSEQ multiplex PCR, and TCRdb kept only the in-frame ones, dropping some. The repertoire holds approximately 250,000 clones, 24% seen once, with 0.012% in the top ten. The sample belongs to a study of beta chain features in type 1 diabetes. Study conclusions and caveats: TCRB CDR3 length was moderately but significantly reduced in all four CD4+ subsets of Type 1 diabetes patients.

The chain carries TRBV30 and TRBJ2-1; a possible D gene is TRBD1 (5 bases). The sequence derives from a woman in her twenties or thirties with type 1 diabetes. Sequencing was carried out using naive CD4+ T cells from blood. CDR3 protein: CAWSEVFRVRNEQFF. CDR3 bases: TGTGCCTGGAGTGAGGTATTCAGGGTGAGGAATGAGCAGTTCTTC.